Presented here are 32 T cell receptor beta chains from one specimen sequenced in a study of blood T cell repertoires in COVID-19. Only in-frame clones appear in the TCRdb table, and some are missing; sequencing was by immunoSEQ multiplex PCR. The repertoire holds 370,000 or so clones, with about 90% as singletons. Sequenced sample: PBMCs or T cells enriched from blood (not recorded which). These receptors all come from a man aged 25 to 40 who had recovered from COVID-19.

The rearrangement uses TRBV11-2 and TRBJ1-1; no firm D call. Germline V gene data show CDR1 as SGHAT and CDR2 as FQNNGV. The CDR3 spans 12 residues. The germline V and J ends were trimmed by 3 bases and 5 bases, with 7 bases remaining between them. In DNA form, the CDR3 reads TGTGCCAGCAGCTTGAGGGAAACTGAAGCTTTCTTT. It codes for CASSLRETEAFF. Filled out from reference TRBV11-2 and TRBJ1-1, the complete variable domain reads EAGVAQSPRYKIIEKRQSVAFWCNPISGHATLYWYQQILGQGPKLLIQFQNNGVVDDSQLPKDRFSAERLKGVDSTLKIQPAKLEDSAVYLCASSLRETEAFFGQGTRLTVV.

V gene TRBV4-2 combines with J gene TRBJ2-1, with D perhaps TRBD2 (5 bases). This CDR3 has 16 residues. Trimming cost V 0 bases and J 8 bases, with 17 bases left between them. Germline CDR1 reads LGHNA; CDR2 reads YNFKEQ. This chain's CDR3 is CASSQDPGISSYEQFF. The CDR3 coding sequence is TGTGCCAGCAGCCAAGATCCGGGAATCTCGAGCTATGAGCAGTTCTTC.

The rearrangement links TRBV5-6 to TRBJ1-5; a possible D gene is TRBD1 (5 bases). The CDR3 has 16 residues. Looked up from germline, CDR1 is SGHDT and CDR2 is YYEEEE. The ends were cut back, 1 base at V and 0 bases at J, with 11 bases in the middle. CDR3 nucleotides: TGTGCCAGCAGCTTGAGGGGCTACTTTAGCAATCAGCCCCAGCATTTT. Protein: CASSLRGYFSNQPQHF.

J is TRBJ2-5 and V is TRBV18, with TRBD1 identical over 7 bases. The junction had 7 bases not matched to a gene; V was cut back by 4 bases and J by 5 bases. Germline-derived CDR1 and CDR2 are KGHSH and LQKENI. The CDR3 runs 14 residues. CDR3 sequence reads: CASSQDRSGETQYF. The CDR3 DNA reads TGTGCCAGCTCACAGGACAGGTCAGGGGAGACCCAGTACTTC.

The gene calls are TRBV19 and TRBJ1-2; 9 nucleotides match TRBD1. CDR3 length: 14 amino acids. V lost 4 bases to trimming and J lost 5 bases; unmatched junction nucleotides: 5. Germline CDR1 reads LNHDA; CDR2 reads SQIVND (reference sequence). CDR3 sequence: CASSTNRGLYGYTF. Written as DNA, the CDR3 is TGTGCCAGTAGTACGAACAGGGGGCTGTATGGCTACACCTTC.

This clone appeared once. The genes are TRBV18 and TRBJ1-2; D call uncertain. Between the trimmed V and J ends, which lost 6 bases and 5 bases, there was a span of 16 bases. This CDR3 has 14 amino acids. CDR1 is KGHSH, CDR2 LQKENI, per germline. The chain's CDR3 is CASSPEGDSYGYTF. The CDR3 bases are TGTGCCAGCTCTCCGGAAGGAGATTCTTATGGCTACACCTTC.

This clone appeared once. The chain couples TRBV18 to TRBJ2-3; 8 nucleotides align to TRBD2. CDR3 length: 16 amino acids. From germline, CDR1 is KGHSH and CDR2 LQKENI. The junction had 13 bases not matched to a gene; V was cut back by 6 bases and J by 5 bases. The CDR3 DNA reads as TGTGCCAGCTCTTTCCCAGGACTAGCAAGTCAAGATACGCAGTATTTT. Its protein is CASSFPGLASQDTQYF. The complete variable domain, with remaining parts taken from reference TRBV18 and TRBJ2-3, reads NAGVMQNPRHLVRRRGQEARLRCSPMKGHSHVYWYRQLPEEGLKFMVYLQKENIIDESGMPKERFSAEFPKEGPSILRIQQVVRGDSAAYFCASSFPGLASQDTQYFGPGTRLTVL.

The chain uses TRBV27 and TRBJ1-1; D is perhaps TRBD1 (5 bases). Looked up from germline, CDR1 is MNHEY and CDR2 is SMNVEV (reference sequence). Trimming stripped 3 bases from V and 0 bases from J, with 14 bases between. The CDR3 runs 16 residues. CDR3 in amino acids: CASSFQSAGLNTEAFF. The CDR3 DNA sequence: TGTGCCAGCAGTTTTCAAAGCGCAGGGCTGAACACTGAAGCTTTCTTT.

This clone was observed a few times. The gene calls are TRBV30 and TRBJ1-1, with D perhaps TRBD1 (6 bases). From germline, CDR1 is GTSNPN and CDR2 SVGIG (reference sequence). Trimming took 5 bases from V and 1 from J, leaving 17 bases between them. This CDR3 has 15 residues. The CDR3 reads CAWEWPGHQNTEAFF. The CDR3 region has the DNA TGTGCCTGGGAGTGGCCGGGACACCAGAACACTGAAGCTTTCTTT.

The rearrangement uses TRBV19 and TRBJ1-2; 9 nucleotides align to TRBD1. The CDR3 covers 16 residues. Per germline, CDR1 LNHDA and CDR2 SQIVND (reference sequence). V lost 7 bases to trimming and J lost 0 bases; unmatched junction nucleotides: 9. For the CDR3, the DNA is TGTGCCAGTATCCGACCCGGGACAGGGACTAACTATGGCTACACCTTC. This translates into CASIRPGTGTNYGYTF.

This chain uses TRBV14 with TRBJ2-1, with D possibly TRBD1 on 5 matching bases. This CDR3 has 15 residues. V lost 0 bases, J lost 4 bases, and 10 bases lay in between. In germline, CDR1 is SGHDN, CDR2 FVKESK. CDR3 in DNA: TGTGCCAGCAGCCAAGATCCGGACACATACAATGAGCAGTTCTTC. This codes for CASSQDPDTYNEQFF.

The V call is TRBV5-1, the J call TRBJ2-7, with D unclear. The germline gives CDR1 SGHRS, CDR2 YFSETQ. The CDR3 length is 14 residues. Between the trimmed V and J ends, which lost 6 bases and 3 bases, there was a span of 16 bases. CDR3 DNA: TGCGCCAGCAACCAAACGACAAGGCACTACGAGCAGTACTTC. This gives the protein CASNQTTRHYEQYF. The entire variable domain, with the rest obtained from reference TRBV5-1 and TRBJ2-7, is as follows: KAGVTQTPRYLIKTRGQQVTLSCSPISGHRSVSWYQQTPGQGLQFLFEYFSETQRNKGNFPGRFSGRQFSNSRSEMNVSTLELGDSALYLCASNQTTRHYEQYFGPGTRLTVT.

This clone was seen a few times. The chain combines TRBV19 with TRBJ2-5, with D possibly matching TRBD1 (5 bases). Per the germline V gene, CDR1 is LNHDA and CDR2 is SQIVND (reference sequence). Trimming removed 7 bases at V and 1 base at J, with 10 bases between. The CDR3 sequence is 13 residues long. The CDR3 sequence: CASKDSFQETQYF. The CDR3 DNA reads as TGTGCCAGTAAAGACAGCTTCCAAGAGACCCAGTACTTC. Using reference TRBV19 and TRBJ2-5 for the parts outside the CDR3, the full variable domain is DGGITQSPKYLFRKEGQNVTLSCEQNLNHDAMYWYRQDPGQGLRLIYYSQIVNDFQKGDIAEGYSVSREKKESFPLTVTSAQKNPTAFYLCASKDSFQETQYFGPGTRLLVL.

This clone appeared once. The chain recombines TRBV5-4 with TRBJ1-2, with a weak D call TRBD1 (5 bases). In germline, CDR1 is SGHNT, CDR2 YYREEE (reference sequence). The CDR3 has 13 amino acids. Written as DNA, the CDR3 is TGTGTCGTCGGGGAGGGGTCGGACTATGGCTACACCTTC. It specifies CVVGEGSDYGYTF.

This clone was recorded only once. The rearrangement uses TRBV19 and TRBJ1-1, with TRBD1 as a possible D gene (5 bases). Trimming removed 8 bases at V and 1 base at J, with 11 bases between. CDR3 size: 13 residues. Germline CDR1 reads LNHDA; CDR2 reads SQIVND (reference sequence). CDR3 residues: CASFLGGNTEAFF. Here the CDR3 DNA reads TGTGCCAGTTTTCTCGGGGGGAACACTGAAGCTTTCTTT. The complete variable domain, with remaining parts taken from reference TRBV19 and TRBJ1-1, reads DGGITQSPKYLFRKEGQNVTLSCEQNLNHDAMYWYRQDPGQGLRLIYYSQIVNDFQKGDIAEGYSVSREKKESFPLTVTSAQKNPTAFYLCASFLGGNTEAFFGQGTRLTVV.

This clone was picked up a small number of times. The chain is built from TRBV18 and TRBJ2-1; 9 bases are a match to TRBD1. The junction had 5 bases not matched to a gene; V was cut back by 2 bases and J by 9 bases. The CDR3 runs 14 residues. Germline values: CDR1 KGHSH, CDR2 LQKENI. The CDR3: CASSPGQGMGEQFF. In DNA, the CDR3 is TGTGCCAGCTCACCAGGACAGGGGATGGGTGAGCAGTTCTTC.

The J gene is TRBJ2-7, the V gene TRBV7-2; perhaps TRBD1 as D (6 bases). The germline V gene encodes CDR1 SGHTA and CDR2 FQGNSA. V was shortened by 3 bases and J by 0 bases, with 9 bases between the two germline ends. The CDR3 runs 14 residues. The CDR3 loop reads CASSFDRSSYEQYF. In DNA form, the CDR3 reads TGTGCCAGCAGCTTTGACAGGAGCTCCTACGAGCAGTACTTC.

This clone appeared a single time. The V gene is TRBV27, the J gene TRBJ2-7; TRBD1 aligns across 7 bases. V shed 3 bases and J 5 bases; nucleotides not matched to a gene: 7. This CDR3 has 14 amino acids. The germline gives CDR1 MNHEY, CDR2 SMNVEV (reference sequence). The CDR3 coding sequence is TGTGCCAGCAGTTTCTCGGACAGGCCGAACGAGCAGTACTTC. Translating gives CASSFSDRPNEQYF.

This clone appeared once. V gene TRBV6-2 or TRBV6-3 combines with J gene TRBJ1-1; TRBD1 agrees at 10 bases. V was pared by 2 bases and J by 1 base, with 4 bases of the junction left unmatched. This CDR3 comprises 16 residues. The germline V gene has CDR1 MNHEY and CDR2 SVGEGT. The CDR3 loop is CASSYRDRGRNTEAFF. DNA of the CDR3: TGTGCCAGCAGTTACCGGGACAGGGGCCGGAACACTGAAGCTTTCTTT.

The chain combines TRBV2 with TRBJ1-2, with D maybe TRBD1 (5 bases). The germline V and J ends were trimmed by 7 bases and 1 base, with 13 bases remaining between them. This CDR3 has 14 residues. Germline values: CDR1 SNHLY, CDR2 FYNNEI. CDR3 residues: CASIYNQGNYGYTF. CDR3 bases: TGTGCCAGCATCTACAACCAGGGTAACTATGGCTACACCTTC.

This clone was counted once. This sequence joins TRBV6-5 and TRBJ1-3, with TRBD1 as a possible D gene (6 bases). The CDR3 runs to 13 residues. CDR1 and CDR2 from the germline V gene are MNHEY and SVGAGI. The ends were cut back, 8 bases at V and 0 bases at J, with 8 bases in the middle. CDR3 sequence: CASLDSSGNTIYF. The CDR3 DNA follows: TGTGCCAGCTTGGACAGCTCTGGAAACACCATATATTTT.

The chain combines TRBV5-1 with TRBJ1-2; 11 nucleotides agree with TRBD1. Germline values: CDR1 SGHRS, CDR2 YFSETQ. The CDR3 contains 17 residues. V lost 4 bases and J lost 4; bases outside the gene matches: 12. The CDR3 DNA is TGCGCCAGCAGCACCGGACAGGGGGCCCAACGAGGCTATGGCTACACCTTC. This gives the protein CASSTGQGAQRGYGYTF.

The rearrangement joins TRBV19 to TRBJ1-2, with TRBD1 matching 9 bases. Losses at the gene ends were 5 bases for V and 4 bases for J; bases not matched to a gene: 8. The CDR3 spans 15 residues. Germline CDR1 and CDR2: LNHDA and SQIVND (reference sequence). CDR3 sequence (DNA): TGTGCCAGTAGTCCCGGACAGGGGTTTACCTATGGCTACACCTTC. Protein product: CASSPGQGFTYGYTF. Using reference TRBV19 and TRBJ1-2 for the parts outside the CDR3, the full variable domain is DGGITQSPKYLFRKEGQNVTLSCEQNLNHDAMYWYRQDPGQGLRLIYYSQIVNDFQKGDIAEGYSVSREKKESFPLTVTSAQKNPTAFYLCASSPGQGFTYGYTFGSGTRLTVV.

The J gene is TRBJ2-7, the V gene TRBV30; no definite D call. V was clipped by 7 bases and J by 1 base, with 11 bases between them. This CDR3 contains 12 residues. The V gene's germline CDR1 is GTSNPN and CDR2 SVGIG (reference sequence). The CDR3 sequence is CASSVWSYEQYF. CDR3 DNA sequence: TGTGCCTCCTCGGTCTGGTCCTACGAGCAGTACTTC.

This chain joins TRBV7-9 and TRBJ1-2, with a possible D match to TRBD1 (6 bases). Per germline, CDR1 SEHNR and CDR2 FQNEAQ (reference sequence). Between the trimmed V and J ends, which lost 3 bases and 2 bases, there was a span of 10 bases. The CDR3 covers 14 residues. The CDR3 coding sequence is TGTGCCAGCAGCTTGGTCCAGGGGAACTATGGCTACACCTTC. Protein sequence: CASSLVQGNYGYTF.

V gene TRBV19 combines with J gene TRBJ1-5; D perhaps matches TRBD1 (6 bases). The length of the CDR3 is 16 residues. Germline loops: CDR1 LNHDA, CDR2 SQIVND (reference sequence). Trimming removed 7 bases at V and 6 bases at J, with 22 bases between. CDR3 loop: CASTQRGTALPQPQHF. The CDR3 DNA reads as TGTGCCAGTACTCAGAGGGGGACGGCCTTACCTCAGCCCCAGCATTTT.

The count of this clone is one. The CDR3 DNA reads TGTGCCAGCAGCAAAAGTCCCCAGGATTCTGGGGGCTACACCTTC. It encodes CASSKSPQDSGGYTF. This rearrangement joins TRBV21-1 to TRBJ1-2; no DNA check was done on the table's D call, TRBD1. TRBV21-1 is shown as a pseudogene. The CDR3 is 15 amino acids.

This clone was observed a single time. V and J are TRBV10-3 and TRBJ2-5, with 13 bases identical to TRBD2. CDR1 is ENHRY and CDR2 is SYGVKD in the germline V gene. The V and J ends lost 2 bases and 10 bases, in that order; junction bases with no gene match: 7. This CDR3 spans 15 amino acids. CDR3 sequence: CAISEGTSGELNQYF. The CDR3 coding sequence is TGTGCCATCAGTGAGGGGACTAGCGGGGAGCTTAACCAGTACTTC.

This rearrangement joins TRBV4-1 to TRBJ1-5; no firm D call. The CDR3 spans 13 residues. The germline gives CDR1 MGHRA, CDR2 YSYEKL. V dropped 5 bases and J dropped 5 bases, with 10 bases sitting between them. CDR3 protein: CASSSEVDQPQHF. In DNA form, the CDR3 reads TGCGCCAGCAGCTCAGAGGTGGATCAGCCCCAGCATTTT.

The CDR3 is CATSRDSGTIYGYTF. The CDR3 nucleotides are TGTGCCACCAGCAGAGACTCCGGGACTATCTATGGCTACACCTTC. This chain uses TRBV15 with TRBJ1-2, with D tentatively TRBD1 (5 bases). The CDR3 totals 15 residues. CDR1 and CDR2 (germline): LNHNV, YYDKDF (reference sequence). Trimming cost V 0 bases and J 4 bases, with 12 bases left between them.

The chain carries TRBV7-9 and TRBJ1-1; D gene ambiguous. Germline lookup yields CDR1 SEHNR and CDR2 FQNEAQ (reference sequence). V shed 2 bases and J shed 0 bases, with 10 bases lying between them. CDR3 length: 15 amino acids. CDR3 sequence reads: CASSLRRILNTEAFF. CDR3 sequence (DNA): TGTGCCAGCAGCTTACGCAGAATCCTGAACACTGAAGCTTTCTTT.

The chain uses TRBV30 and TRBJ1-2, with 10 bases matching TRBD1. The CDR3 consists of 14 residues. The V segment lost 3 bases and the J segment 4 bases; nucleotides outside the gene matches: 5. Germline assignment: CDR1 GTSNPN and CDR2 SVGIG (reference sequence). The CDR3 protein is CAWRGQGVGYGYTF. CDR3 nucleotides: TGTGCCTGGAGAGGACAGGGGGTAGGCTATGGCTACACCTTC. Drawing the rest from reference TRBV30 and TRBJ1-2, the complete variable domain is SQTIHQWPATLVQPVGSPLSLECTVEGTSNPNLYWYRQAAGRGLQLLFYSVGIGQISSEVPQNLSASRPQDRQFILSSKKLLLSDSGFYLCAWRGQGVGYGYTFGSGTRLTVV.